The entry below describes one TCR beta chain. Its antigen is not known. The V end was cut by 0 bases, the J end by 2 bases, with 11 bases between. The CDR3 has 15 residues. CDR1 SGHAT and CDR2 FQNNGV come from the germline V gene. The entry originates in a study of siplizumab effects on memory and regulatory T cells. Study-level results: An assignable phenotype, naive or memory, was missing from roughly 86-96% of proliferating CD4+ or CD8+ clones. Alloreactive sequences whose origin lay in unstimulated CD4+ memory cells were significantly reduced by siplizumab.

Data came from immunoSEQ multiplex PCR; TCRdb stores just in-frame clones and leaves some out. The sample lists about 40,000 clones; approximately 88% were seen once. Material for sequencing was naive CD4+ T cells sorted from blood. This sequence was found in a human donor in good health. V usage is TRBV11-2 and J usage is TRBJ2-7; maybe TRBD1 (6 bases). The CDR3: CASSLDSNRAYEQYF. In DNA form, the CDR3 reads TGTGCCAGCAGCTTAGATTCTAACAGGGCCTACGAGCAGTACTTC.